This TCR beta chain was identified during a study of blood T cells in healthy people across ages (dated by TCRdb to between 2014 and 2016). In the study overall: Template switching captured roughly one uniquely barcoded TCR beta cDNA molecule per two T cells in model experiments. Using deep sequencing normalized with unique cDNA molecular identifiers, the study measured how TCR beta repertoire diversity changes with age. Donors were grouped into four age groups: young (average approximately 15 years), middle-aged (approximately 41), aged (around 60) and long-lived (approximately 78). Two additional independent replicas of 1 million unique cDNA reads from the same blood draw were analyzed for two donors (one aged 18 to 29 and one aged 80 or older).

The library was produced with 5' RACE. The sequencing machine was an Illumina HiSeq 2500. A second PCR of roughly 7 to 12 cycles was run with a J-beta primer mix and a sample-barcoded 5' primer. Each TCR beta cDNA molecule received a unique molecular identifier from a template-switch 5' adaptor carrying 12 random nucleotides. Each sample yielded at least 3 million CDR3-containing paired-end reads. First-strand cDNA was synthesized from all RNA with the Mint cDNA synthesis kit, primed by a TRBC-specific oligonucleotide. Following uracil-DNA glycosylase treatment, all cDNA underwent a first 18-cycle PCR with the universal primers M1SS and BC2_uni_R. Regarding the original processing steps: Normalization of each sample was performed by random selection of 1 million high-quality reads, each carrying a distinct molecular identifier. Instead of being binned into consensus sequences, reads with shared molecular identifiers were discarded. CDR3 identification, clonotype clustering and error correction used MiTCR with a Q25 quality threshold and the strictest error-elimination algorithm. A nonparametric unseen species model using Euler transformation provided a lower-bound estimate of total TCR beta diversity. Clones were called with MiXCR by TCRdb after fastp trimmed the public reads at Q25, and only in-frame beta chains were retained. When rows share a CDR3 protein, they turn into one entry using the most common DNA and genes. V and J calls and clone size were set by TCRdb, not the authors. The sample includes 700,000 to 900,000 distinct CDR3 sequences, with roughly 24% observed a single time. The ten largest make up 2.5% to 3.5% of the sample.

This clonotype was seen repeatedly, ten times or more. This clone's antigen is unknown. Per-base qualities were not stored, and no clone one base away is much larger. Overall study outcomes, separate from this receptor: Observed TCR beta diversity per million T cells fell roughly linearly with age, and a significant reduction was already apparent by age roughly 40. Total diversity estimates from one million sequenced T cells were considered lower bounds and underestimates. Compared with the aged group, the long-lived group had more naive CD4+ T cells, fewer expanded clones and increased TCR diversity, suggesting age selection. A strong correlation was found between observed TCR beta diversity and the percentage of naive T cells measured by flow cytometry. The CMV infection status of donors was not known, potentially confounding age-related changes in expanded clonotypes. Since profiling was done on bulk unsorted PBMCs, naive and antigen-experienced compartments could not be conclusively compared.

The donors were about 40 Caucasian individuals from Russia, aged 6 to 90 years, who were systemically healthy. About 9.8 milliliters of peripheral blood were drawn from each donor into EDTA-treated Vacutainer tubes. Ficoll-Paque density-gradient centrifugation was used to isolate PBMCs, with at least 6.5 million per sample. Trizol reagent was used to extract total RNA from PBMCs, with at least 5 micrograms per sample. Naive CD45RAhigh/CD27high T cell percentages were measured by flow cytometry on a PBMC aliquot from every donor. There are 14 amino acids in the CDR3, from cysteine to phenylalanine inclusive. CDR3 DNA is the only sequence kept; it has 42 bases, read in frame from the first base. V and J lose 3 bases and 4 bases, and a span of 7 bases separates them. Sequences MRHNA (CDR1) and SNTAGT (CDR2) are obtained from the germline V gene. These data were also filed under a second study, of T cells of mothers and their children. The second source states: Nine systemically healthy Caucasian individuals served as donors, namely three mothers together with their six children. cDNA synthesis consumed the entire amount of extracted RNA, loaded at about 1.5 ug RNA in each 15 ul reaction. Sample barcodes and 2-4 random nucleotides were added via the M1S primer in the second PCR. Each mother yielded over 9 million TCR beta CDR3 reads and each child roughly 3 million reads. Thymic selection similarly shapes TCR recombination output in related and unrelated pairs, with minor effect from inherited differences. Normalized repertoire overlap in related mother-child pairs was always slightly higher than in unrelated mother-child pairs, but the difference was never significant. With a sensitivity of approximately 100 clones per million clonotypes, no persistent microchimeric T cell clones were detected. In the study, deep NGS was used to compare the TCR beta repertoires of mothers and children, and features distinguishing related mother-child pairs from unrelated individuals were sought. Mothers averaged roughly 36 +/- 4 years of age and children averaged about 10 +/- 4 years. Libraries were sequenced on Illumina HiSeq 2000 with 100+100 nt paired-end reads after adapter ligation with NEBNext reagents. Mother and child libraries were prepared a month apart and sequenced in separate runs to prevent cross-contamination. Each donor had between roughly 500,000 and 2,200,000 distinct TCR beta clonotypes identified. Naive TCR beta clonotypes were estimated from low-frequency clonotypes matched to each donor's FACS-determined naive share, without sorting.

The rearranged segments are TRBV6-4 and TRBJ2-6; no D gene is confidently identified. What was sequenced was blood. This clonotype originated in a boy aged 10-17 years in good health. CDR3 loop: CASSEGVGANVLTF. Here is the DNA: TGTGCCAGCAGTGAGGGCGTCGGGGCCAACGTCCTGACTTTC.